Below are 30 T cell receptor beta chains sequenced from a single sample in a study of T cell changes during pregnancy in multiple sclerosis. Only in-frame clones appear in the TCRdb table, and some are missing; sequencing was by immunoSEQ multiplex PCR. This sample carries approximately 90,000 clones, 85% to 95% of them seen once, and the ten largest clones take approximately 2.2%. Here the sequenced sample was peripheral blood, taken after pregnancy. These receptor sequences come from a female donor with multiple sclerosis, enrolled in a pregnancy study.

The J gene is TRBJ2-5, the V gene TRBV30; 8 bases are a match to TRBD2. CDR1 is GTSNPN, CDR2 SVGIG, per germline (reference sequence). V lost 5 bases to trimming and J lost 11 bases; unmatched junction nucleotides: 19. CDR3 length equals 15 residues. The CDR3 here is CAWGSKGLAGGEQYF. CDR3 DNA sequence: TGTGCCTGGGGGAGTAAGGGGCTAGCGGGTGGTGAGCAGTACTTC.

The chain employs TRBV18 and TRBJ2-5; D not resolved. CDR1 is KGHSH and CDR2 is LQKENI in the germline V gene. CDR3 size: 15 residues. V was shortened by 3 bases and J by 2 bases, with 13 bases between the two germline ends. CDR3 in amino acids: CASSPSIDSQETQYF. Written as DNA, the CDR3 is TGTGCCAGCTCACCGAGTATCGACTCTCAAGAGACCCAGTACTTC. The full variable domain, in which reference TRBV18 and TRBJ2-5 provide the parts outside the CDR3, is NAGVMQNPRHLVRRRGQEARLRCSPMKGHSHVYWYRQLPEEGLKFMVYLQKENIIDESGMPKERFSAEFPKEGPSILRIQQVVRGDSAAYFCASSPSIDSQETQYFGPGTRLLVL.

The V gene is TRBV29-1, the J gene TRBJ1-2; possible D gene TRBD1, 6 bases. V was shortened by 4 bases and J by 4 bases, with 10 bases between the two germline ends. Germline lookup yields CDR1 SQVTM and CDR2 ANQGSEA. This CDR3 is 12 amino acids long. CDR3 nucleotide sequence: TGCAGCGTTGGGGACAATATCTATGGCTACACCTTC. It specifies CSVGDNIYGYTF.

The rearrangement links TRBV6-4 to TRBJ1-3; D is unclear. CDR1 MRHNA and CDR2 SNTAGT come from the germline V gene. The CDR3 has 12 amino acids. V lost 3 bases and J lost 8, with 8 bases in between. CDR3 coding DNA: TGTGCCAGCAGTGATAGGAGGGACACCATATATTTT. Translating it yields CASSDRRDTIYF.

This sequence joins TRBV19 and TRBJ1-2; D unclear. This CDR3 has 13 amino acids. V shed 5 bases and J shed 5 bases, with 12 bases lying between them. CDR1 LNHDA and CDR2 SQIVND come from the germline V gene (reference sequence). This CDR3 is CASSDGVGYGYTF. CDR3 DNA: TGTGCCAGTAGTGACGGGGTTGGATATGGCTACACCTTC.

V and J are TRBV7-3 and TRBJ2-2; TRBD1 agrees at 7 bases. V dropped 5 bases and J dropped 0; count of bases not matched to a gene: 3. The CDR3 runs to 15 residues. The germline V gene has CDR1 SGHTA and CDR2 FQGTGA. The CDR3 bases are TGTGCCAGCAGCATCGGACAGGCGAACACCGGGGAGCTGTTTTTT. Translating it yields CASSIGQANTGELFF.

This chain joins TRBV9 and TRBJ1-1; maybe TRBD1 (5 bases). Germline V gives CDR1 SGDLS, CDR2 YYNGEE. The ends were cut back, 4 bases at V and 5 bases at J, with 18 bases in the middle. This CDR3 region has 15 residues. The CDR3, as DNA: TGTGCCAGCAGCATAGGGGTCGGGGGTAAGACTGAAGCTTTCTTT. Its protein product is CASSIGVGGKTEAFF.

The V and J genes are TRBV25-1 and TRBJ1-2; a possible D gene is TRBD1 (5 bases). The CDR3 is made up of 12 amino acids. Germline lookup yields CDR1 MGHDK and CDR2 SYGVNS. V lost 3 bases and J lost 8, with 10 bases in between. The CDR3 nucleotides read TGTGCCAGCAGTGAGCCAGGGCGGGGCTACACCTTC. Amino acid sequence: CASSEPGRGYTF.

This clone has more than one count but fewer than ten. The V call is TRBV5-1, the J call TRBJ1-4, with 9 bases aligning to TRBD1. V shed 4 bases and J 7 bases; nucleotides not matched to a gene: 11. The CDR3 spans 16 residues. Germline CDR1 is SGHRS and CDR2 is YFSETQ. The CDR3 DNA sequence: TGCGCCAGCAGCCGAGGCCTACAGGGGGCAGGTGAAAAACTGTTTTTT. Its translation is CASSRGLQGAGEKLFF.

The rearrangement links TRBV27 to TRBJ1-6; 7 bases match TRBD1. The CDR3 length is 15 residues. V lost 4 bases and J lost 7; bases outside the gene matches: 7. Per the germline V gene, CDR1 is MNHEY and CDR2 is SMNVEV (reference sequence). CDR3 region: CASSYRDSLNSPLHF. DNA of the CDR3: TGTGCCAGCAGTTACCGGGACAGCCTAAATTCACCCCTCCACTTT.

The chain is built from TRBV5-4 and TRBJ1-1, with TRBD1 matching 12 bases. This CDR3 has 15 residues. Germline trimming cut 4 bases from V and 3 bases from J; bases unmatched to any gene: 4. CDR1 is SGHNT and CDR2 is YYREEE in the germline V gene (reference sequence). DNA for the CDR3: TGTGCCAGCAGCGGGAGGGACAGGGGGCACACTGAAGCTTTCTTT. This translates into CASSGRDRGHTEAFF.

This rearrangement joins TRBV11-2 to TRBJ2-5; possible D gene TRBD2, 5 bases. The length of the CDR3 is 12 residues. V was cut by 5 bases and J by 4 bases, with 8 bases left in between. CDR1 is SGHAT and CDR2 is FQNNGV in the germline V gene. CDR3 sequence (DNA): TGTGCCAGCAGCCCCCGGGGAGAGACCCAGTACTTC. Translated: CASSPRGETQYF. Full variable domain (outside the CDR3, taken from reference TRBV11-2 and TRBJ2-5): EAGVAQSPRYKIIEKRQSVAFWCNPISGHATLYWYQQILGQGPKLLIQFQNNGVVDDSQLPKDRFSAERLKGVDSTLKIQPAKLEDSAVYLCASSPRGETQYFGPGTRLLVL.

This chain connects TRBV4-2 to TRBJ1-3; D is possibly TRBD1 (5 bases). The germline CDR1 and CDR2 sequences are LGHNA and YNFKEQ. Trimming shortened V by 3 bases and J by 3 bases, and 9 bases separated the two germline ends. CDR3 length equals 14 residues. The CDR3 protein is CASSQGGGGNTIYF. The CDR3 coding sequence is TGTGCCAGCAGCCAGGGGGGGGGTGGAAACACCATATATTTT.

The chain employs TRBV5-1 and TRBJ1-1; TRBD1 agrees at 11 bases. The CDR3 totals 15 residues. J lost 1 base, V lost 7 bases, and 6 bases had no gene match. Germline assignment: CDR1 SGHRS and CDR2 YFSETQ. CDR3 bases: TGCGCCAGCGTGGGGGGGACAGGGGGGAACACTGAAGCTTTCTTT. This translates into CASVGGTGGNTEAFF. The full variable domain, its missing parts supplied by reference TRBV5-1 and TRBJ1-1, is KAGVTQTPRYLIKTRGQQVTLSCSPISGHRSVSWYQQTPGQGLQFLFEYFSETQRNKGNFPGRFSGRQFSNSRSEMNVSTLELGDSALYLCASVGGTGGNTEAFFGQGTRLTVV.

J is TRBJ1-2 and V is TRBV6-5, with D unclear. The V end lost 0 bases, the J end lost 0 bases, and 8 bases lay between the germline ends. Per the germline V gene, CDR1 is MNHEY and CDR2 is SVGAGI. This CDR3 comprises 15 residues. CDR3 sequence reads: CASSYSVRANYGYTF. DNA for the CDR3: TGTGCCAGCAGTTACTCCGTCCGAGCTAACTATGGCTACACCTTC.

The CDR3 DNA reads as TGTGCCAGCATGGGATACGGGGGGTCCCTTAAAGAGCAGTACTTC. It yields the protein CASMGYGGSLKEQYF. This chain connects TRBV27 to TRBJ2-7; TRBD2 aligns across 7 bases. The CDR3 extends over 15 amino acids. Germline assignment: CDR1 MNHEY and CDR2 SMNVEV (reference sequence). V trimming: 7 bases; J trimming: 7 bases; junction bases outside the gene matches: 16.

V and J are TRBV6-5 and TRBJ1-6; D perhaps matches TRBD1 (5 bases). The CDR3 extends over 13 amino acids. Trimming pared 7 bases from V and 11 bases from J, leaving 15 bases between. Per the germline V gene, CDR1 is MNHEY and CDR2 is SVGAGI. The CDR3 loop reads CASKGQGRTPLHF. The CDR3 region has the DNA TGTGCCAGCAAGGGGCAGGGTAGGACACCCCTCCACTTT.

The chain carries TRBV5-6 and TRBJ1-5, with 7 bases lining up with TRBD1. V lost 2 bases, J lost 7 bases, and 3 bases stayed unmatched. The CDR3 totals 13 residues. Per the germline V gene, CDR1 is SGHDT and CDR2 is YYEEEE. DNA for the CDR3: TGTGCCAGCAGCTTTCAGGGGGGCCAGCCCCAGCATTTT. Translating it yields CASSFQGGQPQHF.

The CDR3 DNA sequence: TGTGCCAGCAGCCCCGCGGGGCCCGCAACGAACACCTTC. As protein: CASSPAGPATNTF. The V gene is TRBV7-2, the J gene TRBJ1-2; a possible D gene is TRBD1 (5 bases). The ends were cut back, 5 bases at V and 12 bases at J, with 19 bases in the middle. CDR3 length equals 13 residues. The germline gives CDR1 SGHTA, CDR2 FQGNSA.

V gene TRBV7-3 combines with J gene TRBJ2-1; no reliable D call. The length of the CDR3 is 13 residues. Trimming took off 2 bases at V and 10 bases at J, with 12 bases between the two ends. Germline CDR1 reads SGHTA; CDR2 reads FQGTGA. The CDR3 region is CASSLGQAMEQFF. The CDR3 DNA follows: TGTGCCAGCAGCTTAGGGCAGGCAATGGAGCAGTTCTTC.

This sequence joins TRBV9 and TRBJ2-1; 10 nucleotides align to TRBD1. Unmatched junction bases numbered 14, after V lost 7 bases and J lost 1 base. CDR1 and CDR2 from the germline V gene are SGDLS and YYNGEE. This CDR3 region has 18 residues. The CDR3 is CASSRDRGPGGSYNEQFF. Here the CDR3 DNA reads TGTGCCAGCTCGCGGGACAGGGGTCCGGGGGGGTCCTACAATGAGCAGTTCTTC.

Here the CDR3 reads CASSQSNQVLSGANVLTF. CDR3 bases: TGCGCCAGCAGTCAATCGAATCAGGTGCTCTCTGGGGCCAACGTCCTGACTTTC. This chain links TRBV23-1 with TRBJ2-6, with unresolved D. TRBV23-1 is an ORF for which the function is uncertain. V dropped 0 bases and J dropped 0 bases, with 12 bases sitting between them. The CDR3 is 18 residues long.

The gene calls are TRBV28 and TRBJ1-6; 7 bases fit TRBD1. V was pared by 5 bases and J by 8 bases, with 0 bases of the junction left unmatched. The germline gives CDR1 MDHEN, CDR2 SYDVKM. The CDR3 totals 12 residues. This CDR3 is CASSGTDSPLHF. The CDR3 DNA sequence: TGTGCCAGCAGTGGGACAGATTCACCCCTCCACTTT.

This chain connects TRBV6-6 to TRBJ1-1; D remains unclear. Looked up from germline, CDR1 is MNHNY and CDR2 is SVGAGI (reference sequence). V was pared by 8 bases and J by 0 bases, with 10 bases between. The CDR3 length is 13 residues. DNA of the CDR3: TGTGCCAGCTCGGCCCGGGTGAACACTGAAGCTTTCTTT. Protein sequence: CASSARVNTEAFF.

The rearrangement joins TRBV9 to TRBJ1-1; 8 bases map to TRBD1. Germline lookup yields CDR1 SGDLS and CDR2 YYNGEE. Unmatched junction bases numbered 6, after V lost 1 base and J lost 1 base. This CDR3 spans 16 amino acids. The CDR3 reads CASSVNTGQGNTEAFF. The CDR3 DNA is TGTGCCAGCAGCGTAAACACCGGACAGGGGAACACTGAAGCTTTCTTT.

The CDR3 protein is CASSSGSLYGYTF. Written as DNA, the CDR3 is TGCGCCAGCAGTTCCGGGTCTCTCTATGGCTACACCTTC. The chain has TRBV5-1 and TRBJ1-2; D unresolved. In germline, CDR1 is SGHRS, CDR2 YFSETQ. The CDR3 length is 13 residues. Trimming removed 5 bases from V and 4 bases from J, with 12 bases in between.

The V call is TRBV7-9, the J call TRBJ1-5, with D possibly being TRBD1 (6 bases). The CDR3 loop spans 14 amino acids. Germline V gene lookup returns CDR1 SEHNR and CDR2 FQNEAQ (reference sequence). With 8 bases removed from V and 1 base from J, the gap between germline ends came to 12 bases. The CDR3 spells CASDTGLSNQPQHF. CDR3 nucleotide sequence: TGTGCCAGCGATACAGGGTTAAGCAATCAGCCCCAGCATTTT. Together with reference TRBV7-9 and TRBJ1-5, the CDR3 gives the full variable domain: DTGVSQNPRHKITKRGQNVTFRCDPISEHNRLYWYRQTLGQGPEFLTYFQNEAQLEKSRLLSDRFSAERPKGSFSTLEIQRTEQGDSAMYLCASDTGLSNQPQHFGDGTRLSIL.

CDR3 DNA sequence: TGCGCCAGCAGCCAAGAGAGGGGGAGCACTGAAGCTTTCTTT. Its protein product is CASSQERGSTEAFF. This chain uses TRBV4-1 with TRBJ1-1; D possibly corresponds to TRBD1 (6 bases). The germline CDR1 and CDR2 sequences are MGHRA and YSYEKL. Trimming stripped 0 bases from V and 4 bases from J, with 9 bases between. The CDR3 has 14 amino acids.

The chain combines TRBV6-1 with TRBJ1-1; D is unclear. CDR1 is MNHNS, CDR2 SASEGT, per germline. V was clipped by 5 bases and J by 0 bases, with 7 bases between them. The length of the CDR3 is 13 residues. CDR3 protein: CASSLQVNTEAFF. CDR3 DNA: TGTGCCAGCAGTTTACAAGTGAACACTGAAGCTTTCTTT.

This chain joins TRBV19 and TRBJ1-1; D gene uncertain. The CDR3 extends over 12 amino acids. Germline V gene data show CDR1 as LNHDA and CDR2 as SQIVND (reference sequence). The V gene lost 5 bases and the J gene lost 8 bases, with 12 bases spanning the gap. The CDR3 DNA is TGTGCCAGTAGTTTCAAGGACTCGGAAGCTTTCTTT. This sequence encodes CASSFKDSEAFF. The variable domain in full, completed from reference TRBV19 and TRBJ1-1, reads DGGITQSPKYLFRKEGQNVTLSCEQNLNHDAMYWYRQDPGQGLRLIYYSQIVNDFQKGDIAEGYSVSREKKESFPLTVTSAQKNPTAFYLCASSFKDSEAFFGQGTRLTVV.